These 32 T cell receptor beta chains originate from one sample sequenced in a study of cytomegalovirus exposure and HLA in healthy donors. Amplification used 60 Vbeta primers and 13 Jbeta primers. Libraries were prepared by immunoSEQ multiplex PCR; TCRdb keeps only in-frame clonotypes and omits some of them. The table lists 100,000 or so clones, 62% of them singletons. Sequenced input: PBMCs. Receptor source: a woman in her 30s in good health and CMV-seropositive.

This clone was found a few times. CDR3 nucleotides: TGCGCCAGCAGCCCCGACAGTCCGAATCAGCCCCAGCATTTT. Amino acids: CASSPDSPNQPQHF. The chain joins TRBV5-1 to TRBJ1-5; weak D call: TRBD1 (5 bases). CDR1 and CDR2 (germline): SGHRS, YFSETQ. V lost 4 bases to trimming and J lost 4 bases, with 12 bases between them. The CDR3 length is 14 residues. The whole variable domain, remainder taken from reference TRBV5-1 and TRBJ1-5, is KAGVTQTPRYLIKTRGQQVTLSCSPISGHRSVSWYQQTPGQGLQFLFEYFSETQRNKGNFPGRFSGRQFSNSRSEMNVSTLELGDSALYLCASSPDSPNQPQHFGDGTRLSIL.

V usage is TRBV29-1 and J usage is TRBJ2-1, with D possibly being TRBD1 (6 bases). CDR3 length: 13 amino acids. Trimming left V 7 bases short and J 7 bases short, with 17 bases between. Germline CDR1 and CDR2: SQVTM and ANQGSEA. The CDR3 DNA is TGCAGCGGCGGCTCACAGGGCCTAAATGAGCAGTTCTTC. As protein: CSGGSQGLNEQFF.

This clone has only a few counts. This sequence joins TRBV28 and TRBJ1-2, with 8 bases identical to TRBD1. Germline CDR1 MDHEN, CDR2 SYDVKM. This CDR3 is 15 amino acids long. Trimming cost V 5 bases and J 2 bases; bases outside gene matches: 7. The CDR3 coding sequence is TGTGCCAGCAGTCTCGGACAGGGACTAAACTATGGCTACACCTTC. Protein sequence: CASSLGQGLNYGYTF.

V is TRBV19 and J is TRBJ2-2, with 8 bases fitting TRBD1. The CDR3 extends over 12 amino acids. Germline values: CDR1 LNHDA, CDR2 SQIVND (reference sequence). The CDR3 DNA is TGTGCAGAGGACAGGGCCACCGGGGAGCTGTTTTTT. Residues: CAEDRATGELFF.

This clone occurred a few times. This chain connects TRBV15 to TRBJ2-1, with a possible D match to TRBD2 (5 bases). CDR1 LNHNV and CDR2 YYDKDF come from the germline V gene (reference sequence). V was shortened by 0 bases and J by 6 bases, with 12 bases between the two germline ends. The CDR3 is 15 residues long. This CDR3 is CATSRDRDRRNEQFF. CDR3 coding DNA: TGTGCCACCAGCAGAGACCGGGATCGGCGCAATGAGCAGTTCTTC.

The V and J genes are TRBV27 and TRBJ2-3; 9 bases are shared with TRBD2. J gave up 0 bases and V 5 bases, and 9 bases lay outside the gene matches. Germline values: CDR1 MNHEY, CDR2 SMNVEV (reference sequence). The CDR3 spans 17 residues. The CDR3 region is CASSPRVLAGSTDTQYF. In nucleotides, the CDR3 is TGTGCCAGCAGTCCCAGGGTCCTAGCGGGGAGCACAGATACGCAGTATTTT.

The V call is TRBV19, the J call TRBJ1-5, with TRBD1 as a possible D gene (6 bases). This CDR3 has 16 residues. With 6 bases removed from V and 1 base from J, the gap between germline ends came to 16 bases. Looked up from germline, CDR1 is LNHDA and CDR2 is SQIVND (reference sequence). CDR3: CASRFSGGTSNQPQHF. In nucleotides, the CDR3 is TGTGCCAGTAGATTCTCCGGGGGGACAAGCAATCAGCCCCAGCATTTT. The full variable domain, in which reference TRBV19 and TRBJ1-5 provide the parts outside the CDR3, is DGGITQSPKYLFRKEGQNVTLSCEQNLNHDAMYWYRQDPGQGLRLIYYSQIVNDFQKGDIAEGYSVSREKKESFPLTVTSAQKNPTAFYLCASRFSGGTSNQPQHFGDGTRLSIL.

The genes are TRBV10-3 and TRBJ1-4, with 8 bases matching TRBD1. Germline CDR1 reads ENHRY; CDR2 reads SYGVKD. The CDR3 has 15 amino acids. V lost 3 bases, J lost 4 bases, and 4 bases stayed unmatched. DNA for the CDR3: TGTGCCATCAGTGATCCGGGACAGGTTAATGAAAAACTGTTTTTT. Translation gives CAISDPGQVNEKLFF.

This rearrangement joins TRBV5-1 to TRBJ2-1; D is perhaps TRBD1 (6 bases). Germline V CDR1 and CDR2: SGHRS, YFSETQ. The CDR3 runs to 13 residues. Trimming took off 0 bases at V and 10 bases at J, with 11 bases between the two ends. CDR3 sequence: CASSLGGQGEQFF. CDR3 nucleotides: TGCGCCAGCAGCTTGGGGGGACAAGGAGAGCAGTTCTTC.

A few counts support this clone. In DNA form, the CDR3 reads TGTGCCTGGAGTGTCCCAGGGGACGGAAACACCATATATTTT. It yields the protein CAWSVPGDGNTIYF. The V call is TRBV30, the J call TRBJ1-3; maybe TRBD1 (6 bases). V was trimmed by 0 bases and J by 4 bases, leaving 10 bases between them. This CDR3 has 14 residues. Germline V CDR1 and CDR2: GTSNPN, SVGIG (reference sequence).

This clone has just a few counts. The rearrangement uses TRBV14 and TRBJ1-1, with D maybe TRBD1 (6 bases). Trimming removed 6 bases at V and 1 base at J, with 9 bases between. The CDR3 extends over 13 amino acids. Germline V lookup: CDR1 SGHDN, CDR2 FVKESK. The CDR3 is CASSLQGNTEAFF. As DNA, the CDR3 is TGTGCCAGCAGTCTACAGGGGAACACTGAAGCTTTCTTT.

This clone turned up a few times. The chain couples TRBV5-4 to TRBJ2-5; TRBD2 agrees at 11 bases. Losses at the gene ends were 4 bases for V and 4 bases for J; bases not matched to a gene: 6. The CDR3 totals 15 residues. Germline CDR1 reads SGHNT; CDR2 reads YYREEE (reference sequence). As DNA, the CDR3 is TGTGCCAGCAGCCTAATAGCGGGGGGGCCAGAGACCCAGTACTTC. Its translation: CASSLIAGGPETQYF.

The CDR3 sequence is CASSPLAGDTQYF. The CDR3 region has the DNA TGTGCCAGCAGCCCCCTCGCGGGAGATACGCAGTATTTT. The rearrangement uses TRBV13 and TRBJ2-3; possibly TRBD2 for D (5 bases). The CDR3 runs to 13 residues. Trimming stripped 5 bases from V and 5 bases from J, with 11 bases between. CDR1 and CDR2 from the germline V gene are PRHDT and FYEKMQ (reference sequence).

As for this clone: One junction end disagrees with the germline gene, perhaps due to a read error. The chain uses TRBV2 and TRBJ1-5; 7 bases agree with TRBD1. The CDR3 totals 13 residues. The germline CDR1 and CDR2 sequences are SNHLY and FYNNEI. CDR3 DNA: TGTGCCAGCCTAAAAGACAGGGATCAACCCCAGCATTTT. As protein: CASLKDRDQPQHF.

V gene TRBV4-1 combines with J gene TRBJ2-3, with 10 bases that match TRBD1. The V gene's germline CDR1 is MGHRA and CDR2 YSYEKL. CDR3 length: 15 amino acids. V lost 3 bases and J lost 3; bases outside the gene matches: 3. This chain's CDR3 is CASSHGQGGTDTQYF. CDR3 sequence (DNA): TGCGCCAGCAGCCATGGACAGGGGGGTACAGATACGCAGTATTTT.

The rearrangement links TRBV6-1 to TRBJ2-3, with D possibly matching TRBD2 (5 bases). Germline lookup yields CDR1 MNHNS and CDR2 SASEGT. The V end lost 2 bases, the J end lost 4 bases, and 7 bases lay between the germline ends. This CDR3 spans 13 amino acids. As DNA, the CDR3 is TGTGCCAGCAGTGAAATGCGGGCAGATACGCAGTATTTT. Its protein product is CASSEMRADTQYF.

The rearrangement links TRBV13 to TRBJ2-5; 9 nucleotides align to TRBD1. V lost 5 bases and J lost 5; bases outside the gene matches: 9. The CDR3 spans 15 residues. Germline loops: CDR1 PRHDT, CDR2 FYEKMQ (reference sequence). The CDR3 here is CASSIRTGVGETQYF. As DNA, the CDR3 is TGTGCCAGCAGCATAAGGACAGGGGTCGGGGAGACCCAGTACTTC.

This clone came up once. The V and J genes are TRBV27 and TRBJ2-2, with D possibly being TRBD2 (7 bases). The ends were cut back, 5 bases at V and 5 bases at J, with 15 bases in the middle. There are 15 residues in the CDR3. CDR1 and CDR2 (germline): MNHEY, SMNVEV (reference sequence). The DNA for the CDR3 is TGTGCCAGCAGTGCCGGGGGGACAAAGACCGGGGAGCTGTTTTTT. This codes for CASSAGGTKTGELFF.

The chain recombines TRBV30 with TRBJ2-3, with 7 bases identical to TRBD2. Germline CDR1 is GTSNPN and CDR2 is SVGIG (reference sequence). This CDR3 has 15 amino acids. The V and J ends lost 1 base and 5 bases, in that order; junction bases with no gene match: 9. The DNA for the CDR3 is TGTGCCTGGAGTGATTCTCGGGGGGAGGTAGATACGCAGTATTTT. Translated: CAWSDSRGEVDTQYF.

The chain recombines TRBV5-4 with TRBJ1-1, with 7 bases lining up with TRBD1. The CDR3 spans 15 residues. Germline values: CDR1 SGHNT, CDR2 YYREEE (reference sequence). V was pared by 0 bases and J by 1 base, with 3 bases of the junction left unmatched. The CDR3 DNA sequence: TGTGCCAGCAGCTTGGACCGGGACAGGAACACTGAAGCTTTCTTT. The encoded protein is CASSLDRDRNTEAFF.

The V and J genes are TRBV11-3 and TRBJ2-1; maybe TRBD2 (5 bases). V lost 3 bases, J lost 6 bases, and 9 bases lay in between. This CDR3 is built from 13 residues. Germline assignment: CDR1 SGHNT and CDR2 YENEEA. CDR3 amino acids: CASSLTGLNEQFF. The DNA for the CDR3 is TGTGCCAGCAGCTTGACTGGACTCAATGAGCAGTTCTTC. The entire variable domain, with the rest obtained from reference TRBV11-3 and TRBJ2-1, is as follows: EAGVVQSPRYKIIEKKQPVAFWCNPISGHNTLYWYLQNLGQGPELLIRYENEEAVDDSQLPKDRFSAERLKGVDSTLKIQPAELGDSAVYLCASSLTGLNEQFFGPGTRLTVL.

This clone has a handful of counts. The chain recombines TRBV7-6 with TRBJ1-4; D is unclear. The germline V and J ends were trimmed by 2 bases and 0 bases, with 13 bases remaining between them. CDR3 length: 17 amino acids. Germline CDR1 reads SGHVS; CDR2 reads FNYEAQ. The CDR3, as DNA: TGTGCCAGCAGCTTAATGGCAGGACTTGCAACTAATGAAAAACTGTTTTTT. Protein sequence: CASSLMAGLATNEKLFF. Drawing the rest from reference TRBV7-6 and TRBJ1-4, the complete variable domain is GAGVSQSPRYKVTKRGQDVALRCDPISGHVSLYWYRQALGQGPEFLTYFNYEAQQDKSGLPNDRFSAERPEGSISTLTIQRTEQRDSAMYRCASSLMAGLATNEKLFFGSGTQLSVL.

This chain links TRBV20-1 with TRBJ1-2, with unresolved D. Germline lookup yields CDR1 DFQATT and CDR2 SNEGSKA (reference sequence). Trimming left V 3 bases short and J 8 bases short, with 10 bases between. There are 11 residues in the CDR3. CDR3 amino acids: CSASVGSGYTF. The DNA of the CDR3 is TGCAGTGCTAGTGTAGGGAGCGGCTACACCTTC.

The rearrangement links TRBV5-1 to TRBJ2-1; perhaps TRBD1 as D (6 bases). This CDR3 comprises 15 residues. V shed 0 bases and J shed 0 bases, with 7 bases lying between them. Per germline, CDR1 SGHRS and CDR2 YFSETQ. The CDR3 DNA is TGCGCCAGCAGCTTGGTAGGGGGCTCCTACAATGAGCAGTTCTTC. The encoded protein is CASSLVGGSYNEQFF.

The chain recombines TRBV7-9 with TRBJ2-5; 11 bases agree with TRBD2. Losses at the gene ends were 3 bases for V and 1 base for J; bases not matched to a gene: 1. This CDR3 region has 15 residues. CDR1 SEHNR and CDR2 FQNEAQ come from the germline V gene (reference sequence). CDR3: CASSLTSGVQETQYF. The CDR3 region has the DNA TGTGCCAGCAGCTTGACTAGCGGGGTCCAAGAGACCCAGTACTTC.

J is TRBJ2-3 and V is TRBV7-2; D call uncertain. Trimming took 1 base from V and 2 from J, leaving 10 bases between them. CDR3 length: 15 residues. CDR1 and CDR2 from the germline V gene are SGHTA and FQGNSA. In nucleotides, the CDR3 is TGTGCCAGCAGCTTAGGCGCATCCTTCACAGATACGCAGTATTTT. Amino acid sequence: CASSLGASFTDTQYF.

V is TRBV2 and J is TRBJ1-5; TRBD1 agrees at 10 bases. Germline V gene lookup returns CDR1 SNHLY and CDR2 FYNNEI. The length of the CDR3 is 16 residues. J lost 3 bases, V lost 5 bases, and 7 bases had no gene match. The CDR3 here is CASSLDRGMVNQPQHF. The CDR3, as DNA: TGTGCCAGCAGTCTGGACAGGGGGATGGTCAATCAGCCCCAGCATTTT.

In this sample, this clone turned up a few times. The chain is built from TRBV4-1 and TRBJ2-4; 8 nucleotides align to TRBD2. V gave up 3 bases and J gave up 8 bases; unmatched junction bases: 18. Germline V gene data show CDR1 as MGHRA and CDR2 as YSYEKL. The CDR3 totals 18 residues. The CDR3 region is CASSQTQVRGVQKDIQYF. CDR3 bases: TGCGCCAGCAGCCAGACTCAGGTGCGGGGGGTCCAAAAGGACATTCAGTACTTC.

J is TRBJ1-1 and V is TRBV11-1, with 8 bases fitting TRBD1. The CDR3 is 17 amino acids. Germline CDR1 and CDR2: SGHAT and FQDESV (reference sequence). With 0 bases clipped from V and 2 bases from J, the junction kept 8 bases outside the gene matches. The chain's CDR3 is CASSLARDRFVNTEAFF. CDR3 sequence (DNA): TGTGCCAGCAGCTTAGCACGGGACAGGTTTGTAAACACTGAAGCTTTCTTT. Full variable domain (remainder filled in from reference TRBV11-1 and TRBJ1-1): EAEVAQSPRYKITEKSQAVAFWCDPISGHATLYWYRQILGQGPELLVQFQDESVVDDSQLPKDRFSAERLKGVDSTLKIQPAELGDSAMYLCASSLARDRFVNTEAFFGQGTRLTVV.

The CDR3 DNA reads TGTGCCAGCACCGGAAAGAACAGGGAAGAGGGCTACACCTTC. It yields the protein CASTGKNREEGYTF. The chain employs TRBV7-2 and TRBJ1-2; TRBD1 is a possible D gene (6 bases). CDR3 size: 14 residues. Germline V gene data show CDR1 as SGHTA and CDR2 as FQGNSA. The V end was cut by 7 bases, the J end by 8 bases, with 20 bases between.

This clone was counted once. The chain links TRBV20-1 to TRBJ2-5; the D is unclear. From germline, CDR1 is DFQATT and CDR2 SNEGSKA (reference sequence). V dropped 3 bases and J dropped 5 bases, with 4 bases sitting between them. The CDR3 contains 10 residues. In DNA, the CDR3 is TGCAGTGCTAGCGTCGAGACCCAGTACTTC. Amino acids: CSASVETQYF.

The chain recombines TRBV5-4 with TRBJ2-7; 11 bases are shared with TRBD2. After removal of 4 bases from V and 7 bases from J, the junction contained 13 bases not matched to a gene. From germline, CDR1 is SGHNT and CDR2 YYREEE (reference sequence). This CDR3 has 16 residues. The CDR3 region has the DNA TGTGCCAGCAGCCCCGGGACTAGCGGTCCGGTGCGGGAGCAGTACTTC. It yields the protein CASSPGTSGPVREQYF.